This entry lists 22 T cell receptor beta chains sequenced from one sample in a study of OX40 agonist ivuxolimab in advanced cancers. The library was produced with the immunoSEQ multiplex PCR assay. This is the immuneACCESS table as TCRdb keeps it, with only in-frame sequences that have V and J called. A part of the clones is gone; compared with another copy, unresolved V genes explain less than half, and the rest is unexplained. A total of over 50,000 clones appear in this sample, 89% of them only once. Clones ranked in the top ten supply 15% to 20% of the sample. The input for sequencing was CD4+ or CD8+ T cells sorted from blood, taken in a trial of the OX40 agonist ivuxolimab. The source of these receptors is an adult with an advanced solid tumor such as melanoma, head and neck, liver or kidney cancer.

This clone was seen a single time. The chain joins TRBV7-9 to TRBJ2-3; tentatively, D is TRBD2 (5 bases). The CDR3 is 14 amino acids. Germline V gives CDR1 SEHNR, CDR2 FQNEAQ (reference sequence). V lost 5 bases and J lost 4, with 13 bases in between. The CDR3: CASSRGPQPDTQYF. CDR3 DNA: TGTGCCAGCAGCCGGGGTCCTCAACCAGATACGCAGTATTTT.

The gene calls are TRBV19 and TRBJ1-1; D is perhaps TRBD1 (5 bases). This CDR3 spans 11 amino acids. Per germline, CDR1 LNHDA and CDR2 SQIVND (reference sequence). V was pared by 4 bases and J by 11 bases, with 11 bases between. CDR3 in amino acids: CASSKARAAFF. CDR3 coding DNA: TGTGCCAGTAGTAAAGCCAGGGCGGCTTTCTTT. The full variable domain, in which reference TRBV19 and TRBJ1-1 provide the parts outside the CDR3, is DGGITQSPKYLFRKEGQNVTLSCEQNLNHDAMYWYRQDPGQGLRLIYYSQIVNDFQKGDIAEGYSVSREKKESFPLTVTSAQKNPTAFYLCASSKARAAFFGQGTRLTVV.

This clone was observed once. This CDR3 reads CASSLDGEKLFF. In DNA form, the CDR3 reads TGTGCCAGCAGCTTAGACGGTGAAAAACTGTTTTTT. The V call is TRBV7-9, the J call TRBJ1-4; D unclear. Germline V gene sequence: CDR1 SEHNR, CDR2 FQNEAQ (reference sequence). The CDR3 extends over 12 amino acids. V was pared by 1 base and J by 7 bases, with 4 bases between.

The chain joins TRBV5-6 to TRBJ2-7, with D maybe TRBD1 (6 bases). The CDR3 covers 14 residues. Trimming cost V 1 base and J 0 bases, with 8 bases left between them. Germline lookup yields CDR1 SGHDT and CDR2 YYEEEE. DNA of the CDR3: TGTGCCAGCAGCTTGCAGGGGAACTCCTACGAGCAGTACTTC. Residues: CASSLQGNSYEQYF.

The genes are TRBV7-8 and TRBJ2-5, with a tentative D call TRBD2 (5 bases). With 4 bases removed from V and 2 bases from J, the gap between germline ends came to 8 bases. This CDR3 spans 13 amino acids. Germline V gives CDR1 SGHVS, CDR2 FQNEAQ. In DNA form, the CDR3 reads TGTGCCAGCAGCTCCAGCGGTCAAGAGACCCAGTACTTC. This gives the protein CASSSSGQETQYF.

CDR3 protein: CASSLGLVSDEQYF. Here the CDR3 DNA reads TGTGCCAGCAGCTTAGGCTTAGTAAGCGACGAGCAGTACTTC. This chain connects TRBV13 to TRBJ2-7; D remains unclear. Germline assignment: CDR1 PRHDT and CDR2 FYEKMQ (reference sequence). V lost 0 bases to trimming and J lost 5 bases, with 11 bases between them. The CDR3 is made up of 14 amino acids.

The chain uses TRBV30 and TRBJ1-1; perhaps TRBD1 as D (5 bases). Trimming stripped 3 bases from V and 5 bases from J, with 13 bases between. Germline V gene data show CDR1 as GTSNPN and CDR2 as SVGIG (reference sequence). This CDR3 contains 13 residues. The CDR3 region is CAWSTTGGTEAFF. CDR3 bases: TGTGCCTGGAGCACCACGGGGGGGACTGAAGCTTTCTTT.

The J gene is TRBJ1-5, the V gene TRBV9; D gene unclear. The CDR3 sequence is 15 residues long. CDR1 is SGDLS and CDR2 is YYNGEE in the germline V gene. V was cut by 3 bases and J by 5 bases, with 15 bases left in between. CDR3 loop: CASSAGGTEDQPQHF. CDR3 nucleotides: TGTGCCAGCAGCGCCGGCGGCACAGAGGATCAGCCCCAGCATTTT.

This clone was observed a few times. J is TRBJ2-1 and V is TRBV7-8, with 9 bases that match TRBD2. CDR3 length: 15 amino acids. Germline-derived CDR1 and CDR2 are SGHVS and FQNEAQ. The V and J ends lost 3 bases and 1 base, in that order; junction bases with no gene match: 1. The CDR3 loop reads CASSFAGGSYNEQFF. CDR3 in DNA: TGTGCCAGCAGCTTTGCGGGAGGGTCCTACAATGAGCAGTTCTTC. The full variable domain, in which reference TRBV7-8 and TRBJ2-1 provide the parts outside the CDR3, is GAGVSQSPRYKVAKRGQDVALRCDPISGHVSLFWYQQALGQGPEFLTYFQNEAQLDKSGLPSDRFFAERPEGSVSTLKIQRTQQEDSAVYLCASSFAGGSYNEQFFGPGTRLTVL.

The rearrangement uses TRBV27 and TRBJ2-3; TRBD2 aligns across 9 bases. Germline values: CDR1 MNHEY, CDR2 SMNVEV (reference sequence). The CDR3 sequence is 13 residues long. V trimming: 7 bases; J trimming: 4 bases; junction bases outside the gene matches: 3. Written as DNA, the CDR3 is TGTGCCAGCATAGCGGGAGAGGCAGATACGCAGTATTTT. It encodes CASIAGEADTQYF.

V and J are TRBV4-2 and TRBJ2-7; 9 nucleotides match TRBD2. In germline, CDR1 is LGHNA, CDR2 YNFKEQ. This CDR3 is built from 18 residues. The trim removed 1 base at V and 0 bases at J, leaving 10 bases unmatched. The CDR3 bases are TGTGCCAGCAGCCAAGGGATTAGCGGGGGATTCGGCTCCTACGAGCAGTACTTC. Its translation is CASSQGISGGFGSYEQYF.

V usage is TRBV10-3 and J usage is TRBJ1-5, with 10 nucleotides matching TRBD1. This CDR3 contains 15 residues. CDR1 is ENHRY and CDR2 is SYGVKD in the germline V gene. V gave up 3 bases and J gave up 7 bases; unmatched junction bases: 6. This CDR3 reads CAISDPGTGEQPQHF. CDR3 in DNA: TGTGCCATCAGTGACCCCGGGACAGGGGAACAGCCCCAGCATTTT.

The genes are TRBV4-3 and TRBJ2-1; possible D gene TRBD2, 5 bases. V was trimmed by 2 bases and J by 12 bases, leaving 14 bases between them. In germline, CDR1 is LGHNA, CDR2 YSLEER. This CDR3 has 13 amino acids. The CDR3: CASSQLLQSGQFF. CDR3 nucleotide sequence: TGCGCCAGCAGCCAACTCCTCCAGAGCGGGCAGTTCTTC.

The chain uses TRBV7-8 and TRBJ2-3; 8 positions match TRBD2. The CDR3 runs 16 residues. V was pared by 0 bases and J by 2 bases, with 4 bases of the junction left unmatched. The germline V gene has CDR1 SGHVS and CDR2 FQNEAQ. The CDR3 reads CASSLASGTTTDTQYF. Written as DNA, the CDR3 is TGTGCCAGCAGCTTAGCTAGCGGGACTACCACAGATACGCAGTATTTT.

The V call is TRBV6-5, the J call TRBJ2-1; D unresolved. From germline, CDR1 is MNHEY and CDR2 SVGAGI. V shed 0 bases and J shed 7 bases, with 4 bases lying between them. This CDR3 has 12 residues. Here the CDR3 reads CASSYSRNEQFF. The CDR3 nucleotides are TGTGCCAGCAGTTACTCTCGGAATGAGCAGTTCTTC.

As for this clone: A junction boundary mismatches the germline segment, possibly from a read error. The chain uses TRBV19 and TRBJ2-1; 10 positions match TRBD1. The V gene's germline CDR1 is LNHDA and CDR2 SQIVND (reference sequence). This CDR3 region has 15 residues. DNA of the CDR3: TGTGCCAGTAGTACTGGGACAGGGGTTTACAGTGAGCAGTTCTTC. Its translation: CASSTGTGVYSEQFF.

The V and J genes are TRBV6-5 and TRBJ2-1; 8 nucleotides line up with TRBD2. This CDR3 region has 14 residues. Germline V gene sequence: CDR1 MNHEY, CDR2 SVGAGI. With V trimmed by 8 bases and J by 7 bases, 10 bases remained unmatched. This CDR3 reads CASSAGGEANEQFF. CDR3 coding DNA: TGTGCCAGCTCCGCCGGGGGGGAGGCTAATGAGCAGTTCTTC.

This chain connects TRBV11-2 to TRBJ1-5; no firm D call. This CDR3 has 14 amino acids. Trimming stripped 3 bases from V and 6 bases from J, with 12 bases between. Germline-derived CDR1 and CDR2 are SGHAT and FQNNGV. The CDR3: CASSLSAEGQPQHF. The DNA for the CDR3 is TGTGCCAGCAGCTTGTCTGCTGAAGGTCAGCCCCAGCATTTT. The whole variable domain, remainder taken from reference TRBV11-2 and TRBJ1-5, is EAGVAQSPRYKIIEKRQSVAFWCNPISGHATLYWYQQILGQGPKLLIQFQNNGVVDDSQLPKDRFSAERLKGVDSTLKIQPAKLEDSAVYLCASSLSAEGQPQHFGDGTRLSIL.

This chain connects TRBV19 to TRBJ2-3; the D gene is possibly TRBD1 (5 bases). The CDR3 loop spans 15 amino acids. Germline CDR1 LNHDA, CDR2 SQIVND (reference sequence). Trimming took 3 bases from V and 0 from J, leaving 10 bases between them. In DNA, the CDR3 is TGTGCCAGTAGTATCGCGACAGCTAGCACAGATACGCAGTATTTT. Its protein is CASSIATASTDTQYF. The complete variable domain, with remaining parts taken from reference TRBV19 and TRBJ2-3, reads DGGITQSPKYLFRKEGQNVTLSCEQNLNHDAMYWYRQDPGQGLRLIYYSQIVNDFQKGDIAEGYSVSREKKESFPLTVTSAQKNPTAFYLCASSIATASTDTQYFGPGTRLTVL.

The V call is TRBV27, the J call TRBJ2-6, with TRBD1 matching 9 bases. The CDR3 is 17 amino acids. Germline CDR1 and CDR2: MNHEY and SMNVEV (reference sequence). Trimming cost V 7 bases and J 0 bases; bases outside gene matches: 7. The CDR3 DNA reads TGTGCCAGCACCTTGGGACAGGGCCCCTCTGGGGCCAACGTCCTGACTTTC. Protein product: CASTLGQGPSGANVLTF.

The chain is built from TRBV15 and TRBJ1-5; weak D call: TRBD1 (5 bases). CDR1 and CDR2 (germline): LNHNV, YYDKDF (reference sequence). The CDR3 runs to 14 residues. Trimming pared 8 bases from V and 0 bases from J, leaving 11 bases between. The CDR3 loop reads CATEETVSNQPQHF. CDR3 coding DNA: TGTGCCACCGAAGAGACAGTTAGCAATCAGCCCCAGCATTTT.

The chain joins TRBV6-5 to TRBJ1-2; TRBD1 aligns across 7 bases. V lost 6 bases to trimming and J lost 4 bases; unmatched junction nucleotides: 2. The germline V gene has CDR1 MNHEY and CDR2 SVGAGI. This CDR3 is built from 12 residues. CDR3: CASRQGFYGYTF. DNA of the CDR3: TGTGCCAGCAGACAGGGGTTCTATGGCTACACCTTC.